Presented here are 8 T cell receptor beta chains from one specimen sequenced in a study of blood T cell repertoires in COVID-19. Clones were sequenced by immunoSEQ multiplex PCR, and TCRdb holds only the in-frame ones, with some missing. The sample holds 150,000 to 200,000 clones, 87% seen once. The specimen sequenced was peripheral blood. The receptor set was obtained from a woman in her 70s with COVID-19, enrolled during active disease.

Only one count was recorded for this clone. The rearrangement joins TRBV5-4 to TRBJ1-2, with 7 positions matching TRBD1. The CDR3 covers 14 residues. Germline V gives CDR1 SGHNT, CDR2 YYREEE (reference sequence). J lost 7 bases, V lost 3 bases, and 9 bases had no gene match. The CDR3 here is CASSSDRVPSGYTF. CDR3 nucleotide sequence: TGTGCCAGCAGCTCAGACAGGGTCCCGAGTGGCTACACCTTC.

J is TRBJ2-1 and V is TRBV23-1; maybe TRBD2 (6 bases). TRBV23-1 is assigned to the ORF class and has an uncertain function. CDR3 size: 14 residues. The germline V and J ends were trimmed by 6 bases and 9 bases, with 18 bases remaining between them. The CDR3: CASSAFGGKGEQFF. The CDR3 region has the DNA TGCGCCAGCAGCGCCTTTGGCGGGAAGGGTGAGCAGTTCTTC.

The chain uses TRBV11-2 and TRBJ2-7; TRBD2 matches at 7 bases. Germline trimming cut 4 bases from V and 4 bases from J; bases unmatched to any gene: 10. The CDR3 sequence is 15 residues long. CDR1 and CDR2 (germline): SGHAT, FQNNGV. CDR3 region: CASSSRAGDVYEQYF. For the CDR3, the DNA is TGTGCCAGCAGCTCCCGGGCGGGAGACGTGTACGAGCAGTACTTC.

V is TRBV5-1 and J is TRBJ2-3; 12 bases line up with TRBD2. The V gene end was trimmed by 3 bases and the J gene end by 3 bases; junction bases not matched to a gene: 8. Looked up from germline, CDR1 is SGHRS and CDR2 is YFSETQ. The CDR3 is 17 residues long. CDR3 region: CASSSSLAGGETDTQYF. As DNA, the CDR3 is TGCGCCAGCAGCTCTTCACTAGCGGGAGGTGAGACAGATACGCAGTATTTT.

This clone is a singleton in its sample. The V gene is TRBV5-5, the J gene TRBJ2-3, with 12 bases lining up with TRBD2. The J segment lost 1 base and the V segment lost 0 bases, leaving 0 bases of the junction unmatched. Germline V gives CDR1 SGHKS, CDR2 YYEKEE (reference sequence). This CDR3 region has 16 residues. The chain's CDR3 is CASSLGLAGGTDTQYF. DNA of the CDR3: TGTGCCAGCAGCTTGGGACTAGCGGGAGGCACAGATACGCAGTATTTT.

V and J are TRBV7-9 and TRBJ2-1; D might be TRBD1 (6 bases). Trimming took 0 bases from V and 3 from J, leaving 6 bases between them. Germline V CDR1 and CDR2: SEHNR, FQNEAQ (reference sequence). This CDR3 spans 14 amino acids. Here the CDR3 DNA reads TGTGCCAGCAGCTTAGCACAGGGCTACAATGAGCAGTTCTTC. This translates into CASSLAQGYNEQFF.

The chain employs TRBV18 and TRBJ2-7; weak D call: TRBD1 (6 bases). This CDR3 contains 14 residues. V was clipped by 6 bases and J by 5 bases, with 17 bases between them. Germline V gene data show CDR1 as KGHSH and CDR2 as LQKENI. The CDR3 sequence: CASSLLTGTDEQYF. CDR3 coding DNA: TGTGCCAGCTCCCTCCTTACAGGGACCGACGAGCAGTACTTC.

DNA of the CDR3: TGTGCCATCAGTGAGTCCAGGGAAAGTGAGACCCAGTACTTC. Translating gives CAISESRESETQYF. The V call is TRBV10-3, the J call TRBJ2-5; D is perhaps TRBD1 (5 bases). V lost 0 bases and J lost 5, with 10 bases in between. This CDR3 region has 14 residues. The germline V gene encodes CDR1 ENHRY and CDR2 SYGVKD.